The T cell receptor (beta chain) under discussion was sequenced for a study of blood T cell repertoires in COVID-19. For the study at large: There were acute and convalescent COVID-19 samples, and they came from the United States, Italy and Spain.

In the authors' methods: Quantification of nucleated cells was approximated via reference gene primer amplification. Assay used: immunoSEQ multiplex PCR; TCRdb lists only in-frame clones, some missing. V and J calls and clone size come straight from that table; D and trimming were deduced from the DNA. The sample has a few hundred thousand clones, around nine tenths seen once. This CDR3 is 17 amino acids long. V trimming: 4 bases; J trimming: 1 base; junction bases outside the gene matches: 11. Germline V gene lookup returns CDR1 MDHEN and CDR2 SYDVKM. The chain employs TRBV28 and TRBJ2-3; TRBD1 agrees at 7 bases. Material for sequencing was peripheral blood. The clonotype comes from a human donor in a cohort sampled during active COVID-19. DNA for the CDR3: TGTGCCAGCAGTTCTACTTCCAGGGGGTTAGGCACAGATACGCAGTATTTT. It yields the protein CASSSTSRGLGTDTQYF.